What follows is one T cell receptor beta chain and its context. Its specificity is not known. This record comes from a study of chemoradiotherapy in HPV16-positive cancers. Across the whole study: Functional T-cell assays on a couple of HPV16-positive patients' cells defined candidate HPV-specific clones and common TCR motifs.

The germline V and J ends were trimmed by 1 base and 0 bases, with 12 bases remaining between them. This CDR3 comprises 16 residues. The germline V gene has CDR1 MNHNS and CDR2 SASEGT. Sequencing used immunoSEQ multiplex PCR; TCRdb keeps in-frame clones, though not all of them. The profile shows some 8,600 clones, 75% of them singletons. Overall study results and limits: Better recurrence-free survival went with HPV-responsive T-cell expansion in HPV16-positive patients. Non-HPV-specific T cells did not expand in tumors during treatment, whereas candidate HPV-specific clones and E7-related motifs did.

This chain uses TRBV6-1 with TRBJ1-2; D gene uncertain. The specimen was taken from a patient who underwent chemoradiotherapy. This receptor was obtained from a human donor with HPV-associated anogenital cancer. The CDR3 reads CASSEGTRRTNYGYTF. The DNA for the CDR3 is TGTGCCAGCAGTGAAGGAACCAGACGCACTAACTATGGCTACACCTTC.